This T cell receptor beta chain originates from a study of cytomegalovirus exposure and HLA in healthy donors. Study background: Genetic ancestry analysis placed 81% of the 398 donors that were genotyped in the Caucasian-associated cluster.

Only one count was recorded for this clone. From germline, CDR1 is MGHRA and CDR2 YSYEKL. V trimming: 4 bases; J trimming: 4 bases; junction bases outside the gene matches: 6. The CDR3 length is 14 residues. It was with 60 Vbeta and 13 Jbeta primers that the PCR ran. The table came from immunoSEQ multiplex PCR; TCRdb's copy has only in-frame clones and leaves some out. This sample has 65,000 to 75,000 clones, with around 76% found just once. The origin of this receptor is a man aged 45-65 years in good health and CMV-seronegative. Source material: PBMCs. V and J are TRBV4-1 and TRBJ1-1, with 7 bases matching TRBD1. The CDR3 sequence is CASSPTGRITEAFF. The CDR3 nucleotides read TGCGCCAGCAGCCCGACAGGGCGTATCACTGAAGCTTTCTTT.